The 11 T cell receptor beta chains in this list originate from one sample, sequenced in a study of T cells in Graves' hyperthyroidism and ophthalmopathy. Template material for amplifying TCR beta CDR3 regions consisted of RNA transcripts. First-round RT-PCR of the TCR CDR3 relied on the HTBI primer set. TCRdb ran MiXCR on the multiplex PCR reads and lists one entry per CDR3 protein. The data show about 640,000 distinct CDR3 sequences, 45% seen once. The source material was peripheral blood or thyroid tissue (not recorded which). The source is an adult man with Graves' disease, either hyperthyroidism or ophthalmopathy (not recorded which).

This clonotype was recorded many times. The CDR3 loop is CAISEKAGTSNGYTF. The CDR3 DNA is TGTGCCATCAGTGAGAAGGCCGGAACAAGCAATGGCTACACCTTC. The V gene is TRBV10-3, the J gene TRBJ1-2, with D unclear. Trimming cost V 2 bases and J 6 bases, with 16 bases left between them. The CDR3 runs 15 residues. CDR1 and CDR2 (germline): ENHRY, SYGVKD.

This clonotype was counted at least ten times. J is TRBJ2-5 and V is TRBV7-3; D gene uncertain. The V gene lost 4 bases and the J gene lost 3 bases, with 9 bases spanning the gap. Germline V gene sequence: CDR1 SGHTA, CDR2 FQGTGA. CDR3 length: 13 amino acids. CDR3 residues: CASSSSREETQYF. The CDR3 bases are TGTGCCAGCAGCTCATCCAGAGAAGAGACCCAGTACTTC.

The rearrangement links TRBV7-8 to TRBJ2-2, with 9 bases identical to TRBD1. Germline V gene lookup returns CDR1 SGHVS and CDR2 FQNEAQ. This CDR3 has 14 residues. V was pared by 5 bases and J by 5 bases, with 3 bases of the junction left unmatched. DNA for the CDR3: TGTGCCAGCAGCGGGACAGGGCCAACCGGGGAGCTGTTTTTT. Protein: CASSGTGPTGELFF. Filled out from reference TRBV7-8 and TRBJ2-2, the complete variable domain reads GAGVSQSPRYKVAKRGQDVALRCDPISGHVSLFWYQQALGQGPEFLTYFQNEAQLDKSGLPSDRFFAERPEGSVSTLKIQRTQQEDSAVYLCASSGTGPTGELFFGEGSRLTVL.

The J gene is TRBJ1-2, the V gene TRBV29-1, with D uncertain. Germline V CDR1 and CDR2: SQVTM, ANQGSEA. CDR3 length equals 14 residues. CDR3 loop: CTSDFPDGEDGYTF. CDR3 DNA sequence: TGCACCAGTGATTTCCCGGACGGGGAAGACGGCTACACCTTC.

The genes are TRBV2 and TRBJ1-1, with a weak D call TRBD1 (6 bases). Germline lookup yields CDR1 SNHLY and CDR2 FYNNEI. The CDR3 spans 16 residues. V was shortened by 7 bases and J by 4 bases, with 22 bases between the two germline ends. For the CDR3, the DNA is TGTGCCAGCACCCCGGGCAGGGGTAATGAACGCACTGAAGCTTTCTTT. Translating it yields CASTPGRGNERTEAFF.

The chain is built from TRBV7-8 and TRBJ1-5; D is possibly TRBD1 (5 bases). CDR1 is SGHVS, CDR2 FQNEAQ, per germline. This CDR3 contains 17 residues. V lost 6 bases to trimming and J lost 7 bases, with 25 bases between them. CDR3 nucleotide sequence: TGTGCCAGCAGTTACTCGGTCCTAAGGGACCTCGGCCAGCCCCAGCATTTT. Encoded protein: CASSYSVLRDLGQPQHF.

The V and J genes are TRBV14 and TRBJ2-7; 10 positions match TRBD2. CDR3 length: 16 amino acids. Per the germline V gene, CDR1 is SGHDN and CDR2 is FVKESK. The trim removed 2 bases at V and 1 base at J, leaving 5 bases unmatched. The CDR3 region is CASSQLPGLASYEQYF. DNA of the CDR3: TGTGCCAGCAGCCAACTCCCGGGACTAGCGTCCTACGAGCAGTACTTC. The full variable domain, in which reference TRBV14 and TRBJ2-7 provide the parts outside the CDR3, is EAGVTQFPSHSVIEKGQTVTLRCDPISGHDNLYWYRRVMGKEIKFLLHFVKESKQDESGMPNNRFLAERTGGTYSTLKVQPAELEDSGVYFCASSQLPGLASYEQYFGPGTRLTVT.

In this sample, this clonotype turned up a few times. This sequence joins TRBV2 and TRBJ1-2, with D unclear. The CDR3 has 15 residues. Germline values: CDR1 SNHLY, CDR2 FYNNEI. Trimming took off 2 bases at V and 6 bases at J, with 16 bases between the two ends. CDR3 loop: CASSESWRRADGYTF. The CDR3 DNA sequence: TGTGCCAGCAGTGAAAGTTGGCGGAGGGCCGATGGCTACACCTTC. Using reference TRBV2 and TRBJ1-2 for the parts outside the CDR3, the full variable domain is EPEVTQTPSHQVTQMGQEVILRCVPISNHLYFYWYRQILGQKVEFLVSFYNNEISEKSEIFDDQFSVERPDGSNFTLKIRSTKLEDSAMYFCASSESWRRADGYTFGSGTRLTVV.

The chain links TRBV7-1 to TRBJ2-2; 11 positions agree with TRBD1. TRBV7-1 is an open reading frame whose function is uncertain. This CDR3 has 12 residues. Trimming at V came to 2 bases and at J to 17 bases, leaving 4 bases not matched to a gene. The CDR3 nucleotides read TGTGCCAGCAGCTCACGGACAGGGGGCTGTTTTTTT. It translates to CASSSRTGGCFF.

The chain carries TRBV24-1 and TRBJ1-5; D not certain. The CDR3 is 17 amino acids. Germline V CDR1 and CDR2: KGHDR, SFDVKD. Trimming shortened V by 0 bases and J by 4 bases, and 15 bases separated the two germline ends. CDR3 loop: CATSDLGQRNRNQPQHF. The CDR3 DNA reads TGTGCCACCAGTGATTTGGGTCAGCGGAACCGGAATCAGCCCCAGCATTTT.

A note on this clonotype: Given a much more abundant clone one base away, this may be a read error. The J gene is TRBJ1-6, the V gene TRBV10-3, with 8 bases lining up with TRBD1. Germline V gene sequence: CDR1 ENHRY, CDR2 SYGVKD. V gave up 6 bases and J gave up 9 bases; unmatched junction bases: 7. The length of the CDR3 is 14 residues. The CDR3 DNA sequence: TGTGCCATCAGCGGACAGGGTAAAGGTTCACCCCTCCACTTT. Translating gives CAISGQGKGSPLHF.